This T cell receptor (beta chain) was sequenced in a study of cytomegalovirus exposure and HLA in healthy donors. Concerning this clone: The antigen remains undetermined.

Overall study findings and caveats: Analysis was performed later, and it showed HLA-associated TCR beta chains to be more clonally expanded than equally common others. In a later analysis, a missense DCLRE1C variant was linked to TCR beta V- and J-gene trimming.

PCR used 60 Vbeta primers and 13 Jbeta primers. Per the original data handling: Later, 80 million or so unique TCR beta chains were counted in an analysis, and approximately 10 million of them were shared. Produced via immunoSEQ multiplex PCR; TCRdb's table is partial and in-frame only. V, J and clone size reflect that table, while D and trimming were determined from the DNA. The top ten hold around 1.5% of the sample, which has about 160,000 clones, 82% seen once. The origin of this receptor is a girl aged 5-17 years in good health and CMV-seropositive. Sequencing used PBMCs.

CDR3 DNA sequence: TGTGCCAGCAGCCCGCTTGGAATAGCAAGAACATCCTACGAGCAGTACTTC. Residues: CASSPLGIARTSYEQYF. V is TRBV5-4 and J is TRBJ2-7; no clear D gene. Looked up from germline, CDR1 is SGHNT and CDR2 is YYREEE (reference sequence). The CDR3 is 17 amino acids. V lost 4 bases to trimming and J lost 1 base, with 21 bases between them.